This T cell receptor (beta chain) was identified during a study of PD-1 blockade in classical Hodgkin lymphoma. Study-level results: Although disease activity or prior therapy may be involved, causes of the repertoire differences remain undefined. Significant TCR diversity gains by C4D1 occurred in CD4+ but not CD8+ cells. Partial responders and progressors had significantly lower baseline TCR diversity.

TCRdb's table, derived via immunoSEQ multiplex PCR, lists solely in-frame clones and lacks some. The data contain under 100,000 clones, about 90% of them singletons. Note on this clone: Its antigen is undetermined.

Every patient was affected by relapse after autologous stem cell transplantation, while exposure to brentuximab vedotin was not uniform. Complete response, partial response or progressive disease was recorded as best response. The CDR3 contains 14 residues. Germline values: CDR1 SNHLY, CDR2 FYNNEI. With 0 bases removed from V and 5 bases from J, the gap between germline ends came to 7 bases. The TCR sequence derives from a human donor with classical Hodgkin lymphoma. This sample comprised peripheral blood mononuclear cells (PBMCs), obtained before the second cycle of nivolumab. The rearrangement links TRBV2 to TRBJ2-2; D gene uncertain. CDR3 sequence (DNA): TGTGCCAGCAGTGAAGCAAGGGCTACCGGGGAGCTGTTTTTT. Translating gives CASSEARATGELFF.